The following is a T cell receptor (beta chain) sequence with its context. What antigen it recognizes has not been identified. This sample was included in a study of monozygotic twins with inflammatory bowel disease (dated by TCRdb to 2018 to 2020). About the study as a whole: The full study comprised about 28 monozygotic twin pairs: nine German pairs (four IBD-concordant, five IBD-discordant) and 19 IBD-discordant Danish pairs. Within discordant pairs, disease-associated traits were sought mainly by comparing IBD patients with their genetically identical healthy co-twins. Each individual had, on average, about 151 000 unique TCRalpha sequences and 181 000 unique TCRbeta sequences available for analysis. Study-wide conclusions, independent of this receptor: The results gave no support for a single strong signal or clonotype linked to IBD. A decrease in TCRbeta repertoire diversity, as measured by inverse Simpson index, was observed in IBD patients compared with their healthy co-twins. IBD patients shared fewer clonotypes with other individuals than healthy twins did, most markedly in patients showing signs of disease activity. Concordant and discordant twins showed no difference in repertoire similarity, possibly because of limited statistical power. The analysis was unable to tell different T cell subtypes apart. Because patients were on differing immunosuppressive treatments, the repertoires may have picked up extra background noise and inter-individual variability.

A 2.5 ml peripheral blood sample was drawn into PAXgene tubes per donor and stored at -80°C. Without any T cell sorting, total RNA was extracted from whole blood using the PAXgene blood miRNA kit on an automated QIAcube. Peripheral blood from monozygotic twin pairs concordant or discordant for inflammatory bowel disease was subjected to deep TCRalpha and TCRbeta repertoire profiling with unique molecular barcoding. Smoking habits were recorded for all twin pairs, with individuals classified as current, former or never smokers. Library prep was done by 5' RACE. For each TCR library, approximately 3.5 ug of total RNA was used. cDNA was synthesized with SMARTScribe reverse transcriptase in eight separate reactions per sample. Unique molecular identifiers containing a 6-nucleotide sample barcode were introduced through template switching during cDNA synthesis. TCRalpha and TCRbeta cDNA was amplified in two nested PCRs of 16 and 9 cycles, and bead purification was carried out after each PCR. Before amplification, the cDNA was treated with uracil DNA-glycosylase and purified using the QIAquick PCR purification kit. The second PCR was the step at which Illumina TruSeq-compatible adapters and sample-specific barcodes were added. TapeStation and Qubit were used to check library quality and concentration, and 4.5 to 5 ng of each library was pooled. Pooled libraries were sequenced on an Illumina HiSeq2500 single-index Rapid Run with 2 x 100 bp reads and custom sequencing primers. In the source study's methods: PCR and sequencing errors were corrected by UMI-based consensus assembly using MiGEC version 1.2.6. MiXCR version 2.1.1 was used to carry out V(D)J alignment, clonotype assembly and CDR3 extraction. To normalise gene usage, clonotype sharing and MAIT/NKT TCR abundance, the analysis used the top 1000, 10 000 and 20 000 clonotypes per sample. After downsampling to 27 000 UMIs, diversity was calculated as the inverse Simpson index using the vegan R package. Statistical testing used paired Mann-Whitney U tests on the discordant twin pairs and applied Benjamini-Hochberg correction for multiple testing. After TCRdb reprocessed the reads, each CDR3 protein sequence was kept as one row, without DNA. TCRdb, not the original authors, processed these V and J calls. The table for this sample lists 300,000 to 400,000 distinct CDR3 sequences. The ten largest clones take up just over 2.5% of the sample.

The material sequenced was blood. This TCR derives from a human donor with ulcerative colitis or Crohn's disease, or a healthy co-twin of an affected twin (not recorded which).

The encoded CDR3 is CASSQGGGVLNEQFF. This chain is built from TRBV4-3 and TRBJ2-1; TCRdb's D call of TRBD2 is untestable without DNA. CDR1 and CDR2 are drawn from the germline V gene: LGHNA, YSLEER. From the cysteine up to the phenylalanine, the CDR3 has a length of 15 residues. No coding sequence is recorded.